The rows below give T cell receptor beta chains drawn from one sample of a study of cytomegalovirus exposure and HLA in healthy donors. The table came from immunoSEQ multiplex PCR; TCRdb's copy has only in-frame clones and leaves some out. In all, the sample yields 100,000 to 150,000 clones. Material for sequencing was PBMCs. The source of these receptors is a man younger than 30 in good health and CMV-seronegative. Both conserved end residues are part of each CDR3. Fields, in order: V gene, clone size, D gene, J gene, CDR3 protein, CDR3 DNA. The D gene is left open where the match is weak. Clone size appears in some rows only: once, few, many, or a class for an expanded clone.

>TRBV11-2|NA|NA|TRBJ1-2
CASSRQPYGYTF
TGTGCCAGCAGCCGACAGCCCTATGGCTACACCTTC
>TRBV9|NA|TRBD2|TRBJ2-7
CASSTGLAGASYEQYF
TGTGCCAGCAGCACGGGACTAGCGGGTGCCTCCTACGAGCAGTACTTC
>TRBV30|NA|TRBD2|TRBJ2-3
CAYKVAGGPDTQYF
TGTGCCTACAAAGTAGCGGGGGGGCCAGATACGCAGTATTTT
>TRBV4-3|NA|TRBD2|TRBJ2-2
CASTLWGGGTNTGELFF
TGCGCCAGCACTCTGTGGGGCGGGGGAACGAACACCGGGGAGCTGTTTTTT
>TRBV5-6|NA|TRBD2|TRBJ2-2
CASSPPAGAYTGELFF
TGTGCCAGCAGCCCGCCAGCGGGGGCCTACACCGGGGAGCTGTTTTTT
>TRBV7-3|NA|TRBD2|TRBJ2-1
CASSLTSGGAINEQFF
TGTGCCAGCAGCTTAACTAGCGGGGGGGCAATTAATGAGCAGTTCTTC
>TRBV6-6|NA|NA|TRBJ1-4
CASSYEEKLFF
TGTGCCAGCAGTTACGAGGAAAAACTGTTTTTT
>TRBV2|NA|NA|TRBJ1-5
CASSEWAASNQPQHF
TGTGCCAGCAGTGAATGGGCAGCTAGCAATCAGCCCCAGCATTTT
>TRBV7-2|NA|NA|TRBJ2-3
CASSPGGGGSDTQYF
TGTGCCAGCAGCCCCGGCGGGGGCGGGTCAGATACGCAGTATTTT
>TRBV11-2|NA|TRBD1|TRBJ1-3
CASSRTGGKSGNTIYF
TGTGCCAGCAGCCGTACAGGGGGCAAGTCTGGAAACACCATATATTTT
>TRBV5-6|NA|TRBD1|TRBJ2-2
CASSLSGQITGELFF
TGTGCCAGCAGCTTGTCGGGACAGATAACCGGGGAGCTGTTTTTT
>TRBV7-2|NA|TRBD2|TRBJ2-4
CASSLGLAGGRDIQYF
TGTGCCAGCAGCTTGGGGCTAGCGGGGGGGCGGGACATTCAGTACTTC
>TRBV28|NA|TRBD2|TRBJ2-7
CASSPGLAGVSHEQYF
TGTGCCAGCAGCCCGGGACTAGCGGGAGTATCCCACGAGCAGTACTTC
>TRBV19|NA|TRBD1|TRBJ1-5
CASSIAGGSNQPQHF
TGTGCCAGTAGTATAGCAGGGGGTAGCAATCAGCCCCAGCATTTT
>TRBV5-8|NA|NA|TRBJ2-6
CASSFLAGANVLTF
TGTGCCAGCAGCTTCCTAGCTGGGGCCAACGTCCTGACTTTC
>TRBV20-1|NA|NA|TRBJ2-7
CSARSGDEQYF
TGCAGTGCTAGGTCGGGGGACGAGCAGTACTTC
>TRBV5-1|NA|NA|TRBJ1-2
CASSFLSGDRDNYGYTF
TGCGCCAGCAGCTTTTTATCGGGAGACAGAGATAACTATGGCTACACCTTC
>TRBV5-5|NA|NA|TRBJ1-3
CASSLIFDYGNTIYF
TGTGCCAGCAGCCTGATTTTTGACTACGGAAACACCATATATTTT
>TRBV10-3|NA|NA|TRBJ2-7
CAVAGTDTYEQYF
TGTGCCGTCGCCGGGACTGATACCTACGAGCAGTACTTC
>TRBV5-6|NA|NA|TRBJ1-5
CASSRGHEYQPQHF
TGTGCCAGCAGCCGGGGACACGAATATCAGCCCCAGCATTTT
>TRBV14|NA|TRBD2|TRBJ2-7
CASMATSGTWEQYF
TGTGCCAGCATGGCGACTAGCGGGACATGGGAGCAGTACTTC
>TRBV7-2|NA|NA|TRBJ2-5
CASSLSETQYF
TGTGCCAGCAGCCTCTCGGAGACCCAGTACTTC
>TRBV9|NA|TRBD2|TRBJ2-3
CASSVFGTSTDTQYF
TGTGCCAGCAGCGTTTTCGGGACTAGTACAGATACGCAGTATTTT
>TRBV9|NA|NA|TRBJ2-3
CASSSSGTDTQYF
TGTGCCAGCAGCTCCTCCGGCACAGATACGCAGTATTTT
>TRBV27|NA|NA|TRBJ2-1
CASSLSQSLYNEQFF
TGTGCCAGCAGTTTGAGCCAAAGCTTGTACAATGAGCAGTTCTTC
>TRBV5-1|NA|TRBD1|TRBJ1-1
CASSPLGVGQFGAEAFF
TGCGCCAGCAGCCCTTTGGGGGTGGGACAGTTCGGCGCTGAAGCTTTCTTT
>TRBV28|NA|TRBD1|TRBJ1-1
CASSSGQSRAAFF
TGTGCCAGCAGTTCGGGACAGTCGAGAGCGGCTTTCTTT
>TRBV5-6|NA|NA|TRBJ1-4
CASSLGYGLNEKLFF
TGTGCCAGCAGCTTGGGTTATGGGCTTAATGAAAAACTGTTTTTT
>TRBV20-1|NA|NA|TRBJ2-7
CSATTVVEQYF
TGCAGTGCAACGACAGTGGTTGAGCAGTACTTC
>TRBV7-2|NA|TRBD1|TRBJ1-1
CASSTGTGNTEAFF
TGTGCCAGCAGTACCGGGACAGGGAACACTGAAGCTTTCTTT
>TRBV7-2|NA|TRBD1|TRBJ1-4
CASSNSGGTNEKLFF
TGTGCCAGCAGCAATTCAGGGGGCACTAATGAAAAACTGTTTTTT
>TRBV5-1|NA|TRBD1|TRBJ2-1
CASSSYRGSLDNEQFF
TGCGCCAGCAGCTCTTACAGGGGGTCACTAGATAATGAGCAGTTCTTC
>TRBV6-1|NA|TRBD1|TRBJ2-5
CAGLDRGVRETQYF
TGTGCCGGCTTAGACAGGGGTGTAAGAGAAACCCAGTACTTC
>TRBV5-1|NA|TRBD1|TRBJ2-7
CASSPRGQGYHEQYF
TGCGCCAGCAGCCCGAGGGGACAGGGGTACCACGAGCAGTACTTC
>TRBV10-3|NA|NA|TRBJ1-2
CAIRTGSGYTF
TGTGCCATCCGAACAGGGTCGGGCTACACCTTC
>TRBV19|NA|TRBD1|TRBJ1-5
CASLQGLNQPQHF
TGTGCCAGTTTACAGGGGCTCAATCAGCCCCAGCATTTT
>TRBV30|NA|NA|TRBJ2-7
CAWSVRGPSYEQYF
TGTGCCTGGAGTGTACGGGGTCCCTCCTACGAGCAGTACTTC
>TRBV2|medium-sized|TRBD1|TRBJ1-1
CASTRGTGSMNTEAFF
TGTGCCAGCACGAGAGGGACAGGGTCTATGAACACTGAAGCTTTCTTT
>TRBV11-3|NA|NA|TRBJ2-1
CASSLGGSSGEQFF
TGTGCCAGCAGCTTAGGAGGGTCCAGCGGTGAGCAGTTCTTC
>TRBV19|NA|NA|TRBJ1-5
CASRPITGMREPQHF
TGTGCCAGTAGACCTATAACGGGGATGCGGGAGCCCCAGCATTTT
>TRBV7-2|NA|NA|TRBJ2-7
CASSFYGTAYEQYF
TGTGCCAGCAGCTTCTATGGCACAGCCTACGAGCAGTACTTC
>TRBV18|NA|TRBD1|TRBJ2-7
CASSPYKTGNEQYF
TGTGCCAGCTCACCCTATAAGACAGGGAACGAGCAGTACTTC
>TRBV28|NA|TRBD1|TRBJ2-7
CASRSGQGEGYF
TGTGCCAGCAGAAGCGGACAGGGAGAAGGATACTTC
>TRBV5-1|NA|NA|TRBJ2-3
CASTLAGTDTQYF
TGCGCCAGCACCCTTGCGGGCACAGATACGCAGTATTTT
>TRBV6-5|NA|NA|TRBJ1-1
CASSYSGYRGNTEAFF
TGTGCCAGCAGTTACTCGGGATATAGGGGGAACACTGAAGCTTTCTTT
>TRBV9|NA|TRBD1|TRBJ2-7
CASSARDRGHEQYF
TGTGCCAGCAGCGCAAGGGACAGAGGCCACGAGCAGTACTTC
>TRBV19|NA|NA|TRBJ2-1
CASRTAVEEFF
TGTGCCAGTAGAACCGCGGTAGAAGAGTTCTTC
>TRBV30|NA|TRBD2|TRBJ2-5
CAYGGAGALGETQYF
TGTGCCTACGGGGGGGCAGGGGCCTTGGGGGAGACCCAGTACTTC
>TRBV6-6|NA|TRBD1|TRBJ1-1
CASSTRGDGTEAFF
TGTGCCAGCAGTACCAGGGGGGACGGCACTGAAGCTTTCTTT
>TRBV10-3|NA|NA|TRBJ2-5
CAIRASANQETQYF
TGTGCCATCAGGGCTAGCGCTAACCAAGAGACCCAGTACTTC
>TRBV29-1|NA|TRBD1|TRBJ2-3
CSVERGQGAGDTQYF
TGCAGCGTTGAGCGGGGCCAGGGGGCAGGGGATACGCAGTATTTT
>TRBV6-5|NA|NA|TRBJ1-5
CASKETGSNQPQHF
TGTGCCAGCAAGGAGACTGGGAGCAATCAGCCCCAGCATTTT